This T cell receptor (beta chain) was sequenced in a study of shared clonotypes between healthy human individuals. On this clone: The antigen remains unidentified.

Study outcomes and limitations: Though the depth was large, rarefaction showed that sorted-subset sequencing was incomplete.

Repertoires were generated with immunoSEQ multiplex PCR, while TCRdb's copy carries only in-frame clones and drops some. This table has approximately 350,000 clones, about 97% appearing once. Looked up from germline, CDR1 is KGHSH and CDR2 is LQKENI. This CDR3 comprises 20 residues. Trimming at V came to 3 bases and at J to 3 bases, leaving 17 bases not matched to a gene. The study drew its donors from healthy HIV-negative adults without recent acute infections or vaccinations. CD45RO+ cells and CCR7-negative CD45RA+ TemRA cells were combined as CD8 memory. The sequenced sample was memory CD8+ T cells sorted from blood. The subset here: CD45RO+ cells pooled with CCR7-negative TemRA cells. The TCR sequence derives from a man aged 25-45 years in good health. The chain couples TRBV18 to TRBJ2-2, with 9 bases fitting TRBD2. CDR3 DNA sequence: TGTGCCAGCTCACCCGGCGAGGGGGAAGCGGGAGGTGGGGACACCGGGGAGCTGTTTTTT. Amino acid sequence: CASSPGEGEAGGGDTGELFF.